A single sample is the source of the 18 T cell receptor beta chains below, sequenced in a study of radiotherapy plus CTLA-4 blockade in lung cancer. Using immunoSEQ multiplex PCR, the repertoire was profiled, and TCRdb retains in-frame clones only, with some absent. This sample has approximately 94,000 clones; roughly 80% occur once, and the top ten carry roughly 24%. Sample: peripheral blood, taken from a patient treated with radiotherapy plus ipilimumab. These receptors were collected from a human donor with non-small cell lung cancer that progressed on radiotherapy plus ipilimumab.

The chain joins TRBV7-2 to TRBJ2-5; D is uncertain. CDR1 and CDR2 (germline): SGHTA, FQGNSA. Trimming cost V 4 bases and J 1 base, with 7 bases left between them. The CDR3 is made up of 13 amino acids. The CDR3 coding sequence is TGTGCCAGCAGCTCTGTCGCCCAAGAGACCCAGTACTTC. This sequence encodes CASSSVAQETQYF. The variable domain in full, completed from reference TRBV7-2 and TRBJ2-5, reads GAGVSQSPSNKVTEKGKDVELRCDPISGHTALYWYRQSLGQGLEFLIYFQGNSAPDKSGLPSDRFSAERTGGSVSTLTIQRTQQEDSAVYLCASSSVAQETQYFGPGTRLLVL.

The V and J genes are TRBV9 and TRBJ2-3; D unresolved. CDR1 is SGDLS and CDR2 is YYNGEE in the germline V gene. V was clipped by 0 bases and J by 2 bases, with 4 bases between them. This CDR3 has 13 residues. CDR3 sequence: CASSVEFTDTQYF. CDR3 in DNA: TGTGCCAGCAGCGTAGAGTTCACAGATACGCAGTATTTT.

This CDR3 is CASSEAQAGTGNTIYF. CDR3 sequence (DNA): TGTGCCAGCAGTGAAGCCCAGGCCGGGACTGGAAACACCATATATTTT. J is TRBJ1-3 and V is TRBV2, with D uncertain. The CDR3 length is 16 residues. Trimming removed 0 bases from V and 2 bases from J, with 11 bases in between. In germline, CDR1 is SNHLY, CDR2 FYNNEI.

The DNA of the CDR3 is TGTGCCAGCAGCCCCTATTACGAGCAGTACGTC. Translating gives CASSPYYEQYV. The chain has TRBV11-2 and TRBJ2-7, with D hard to call. Trimming cost V 5 bases and J 4 bases, with 6 bases left between them. Germline-derived CDR1 and CDR2 are SGHAT and FQNNGV. This CDR3 comprises 11 residues.

The CDR3 region is CASSFLREPATGELFF. CDR3 in DNA: TGCGCCAGCAGCTTTTTACGGGAGCCGGCTACCGGGGAGCTGTTTTTT. This chain uses TRBV5-1 with TRBJ2-2, with D possibly matching TRBD2 (6 bases). V was clipped by 2 bases and J by 5 bases, with 16 bases between them. The CDR3 totals 16 residues. CDR1 SGHRS and CDR2 YFSETQ come from the germline V gene.

With regard to this clone: The identical CDR3 is also encoded by other nucleotide sequences in the sample. V is TRBV20-1 and J is TRBJ2-5; no definite D call. The CDR3 runs to 11 residues. V was clipped by 3 bases and J by 0 bases, with 2 bases between them. Germline loops: CDR1 DFQATT, CDR2 SNEGSKA (reference sequence). In DNA, the CDR3 is TGCAGTGCTAGGGACCAAGAGACCCAGTACTTC. Amino acid sequence: CSARDQETQYF.

The gene calls are TRBV11-2 and TRBJ2-2, with no clear D. The CDR3 runs 12 residues. The V gene lost 2 bases and the J gene lost 3 bases, with 1 base spanning the gap. In germline, CDR1 is SGHAT, CDR2 FQNNGV. For the CDR3, the DNA is TGTGCCAGCAGCTTATACACCGGGGAGCTGTTTTTT. Translation: CASSLYTGELFF.

The gene calls are TRBV29-1 and TRBJ2-1; TRBD2 matches at 9 bases. The CDR3 runs to 13 residues. CDR1 and CDR2 from the germline V gene are SQVTM and ANQGSEA. V trimming: 7 bases; J trimming: 8 bases; junction bases outside the gene matches: 9. CDR3: CSARGTSQDEQFF. The CDR3 bases are TGCAGCGCAAGGGGGACTAGCCAGGATGAGCAGTTCTTC.

The chain employs TRBV6-1 and TRBJ2-2, with 10 bases lining up with TRBD2. This CDR3 contains 15 residues. From germline, CDR1 is MNHNS and CDR2 SASEGT. Unmatched junction bases numbered 2, after V lost 6 bases and J lost 1 base. The CDR3 spells CASRGLAKNTGELFF. CDR3 sequence (DNA): TGTGCCAGCAGGGGACTAGCGAAGAACACCGGGGAGCTGTTTTTT.

CDR3 nucleotides: TGTGCCAGCAGTGGCAGGGGGCTGCCTGAAGCTTTCTTT. Protein product: CASSGRGLPEAFF. The chain has TRBV25-1 and TRBJ1-1; 8 bases line up with TRBD1. V gave up 4 bases and J gave up 6 bases; unmatched junction bases: 4. This CDR3 contains 13 residues. Germline-derived CDR1 and CDR2 are MGHDK and SYGVNS.

The V and J genes are TRBV13 and TRBJ2-3, with a tentative D call TRBD2 (5 bases). This CDR3 has 13 amino acids. Germline CDR1 reads PRHDT; CDR2 reads FYEKMQ (reference sequence). Trimming shortened V by 4 bases and J by 6 bases, and 11 bases separated the two germline ends. The CDR3 DNA reads as TGTGCCAGCAGCTCCCGGGGTCCGGATACGCAGTATTTT. This codes for CASSSRGPDTQYF. Variable domain in full (rest from reference TRBV13 and TRBJ2-3): AAGVIQSPRHLIKEKRETATLKCYPIPRHDTVYWYQQGPGQDPQFLISFYEKMQSDKGSIPDRFSAQQFSDYHSELNMSSLELGDSALYFCASSSRGPDTQYFGPGTRLTVL.

The chain joins TRBV4-1 to TRBJ1-3; no reliable D call. The CDR3 is 15 amino acids. Germline V lookup: CDR1 MGHRA, CDR2 YSYEKL. The V end was cut by 0 bases, the J end by 2 bases, with 8 bases between. CDR3 amino acids: CASSQDLNPGNTIYF. The CDR3 nucleotides read TGCGCCAGCAGCCAAGATCTGAACCCTGGAAACACCATATATTTT.

This rearrangement joins TRBV10-3 to TRBJ2-1; possibly TRBD1 or TRBD2 for D (5 bases each). The CDR3 runs 15 residues. Trimming took off 3 bases at V and 7 bases at J, with 16 bases between the two ends. Germline V gives CDR1 ENHRY, CDR2 SYGVKD. The CDR3 sequence is CAISEGTQVFNEQFF. CDR3 nucleotide sequence: TGTGCCATCAGTGAAGGGACCCAAGTCTTTAATGAGCAGTTCTTC.

This clone appeared a single time. The genes are TRBV6-5 and TRBJ1-4; no definite D call. The CDR3 is 15 residues long. Trimming took off 2 bases at V and 8 bases at J, with 15 bases between the two ends. Germline V gene sequence: CDR1 MNHEY, CDR2 SVGAGI. This CDR3 is CASSYVQGRVEKLFF. The CDR3 region has the DNA TGTGCCAGCAGTTACGTTCAAGGGAGGGTCGAAAAACTGTTTTTT.

This clone was seen a handful of times. The gene calls are TRBV10-2 and TRBJ2-7, with 9 bases fitting TRBD1. The CDR3 has 14 residues. Germline loops: CDR1 WSHSY, CDR2 SAAADI. V shed 0 bases, J shed 6 bases, and the junction held 3 bases outside the gene matches. This chain's CDR3 is CASSESGTGFEQYV. For the CDR3, the DNA is TGCGCCAGCAGTGAGTCGGGGACAGGGTTCGAGCAGTACGTC.

The gene calls are TRBV10-3 and TRBJ2-2, with a tentative D call TRBD2 (6 bases). The CDR3 has 15 residues. Germline CDR1 and CDR2: ENHRY and SYGVKD. V gave up 5 bases and J gave up 1 base, with 11 bases separating them. The DNA of the CDR3 is TGTGCCATCAGTCAGGGTAGCGGGAACACCGGGGAGCTGTTTTTT. Encoded protein: CAISQGSGNTGELFF.

The rearrangement joins TRBV18 to TRBJ2-1, with D tentatively TRBD1 or TRBD2 (6 bases each). The CDR3 length is 15 residues. Germline CDR1 and CDR2: KGHSH and LQKENI. The germline V and J ends were trimmed by 0 bases and 8 bases, with 14 bases remaining between them. The CDR3 is CASSPPGPGGYEQFF. Written as DNA, the CDR3 is TGTGCCAGCTCACCACCGGGACCCGGGGGCTATGAGCAGTTCTTC.

This rearrangement joins TRBV29-1 to TRBJ2-2; 10 bases are shared with TRBD2. The germline V gene has CDR1 SQVTM and CDR2 ANQGSEA. This CDR3 region has 14 residues. V trimming: 6 bases; J trimming: 6 bases; junction bases outside the gene matches: 7. CDR3 loop: CSVQQAGGSGELFF. The CDR3 bases are TGCAGCGTCCAGCAAGCGGGAGGGTCCGGGGAGCTGTTTTTT.